These 10 T cell receptor beta chains share one sample of origin, sequenced in a study of T cell responses to AZD1222 COVID-19 vaccine. Assay used: immunoSEQ multiplex PCR; TCRdb lists only in-frame clones, some missing. The table lists some 200,000 clones, approximately 92% of them singletons. The sample was peripheral blood, taken on day 0 of AZD1222 vaccination. All receptors derive from an adult in good health.

The V call is TRBV2, the J call TRBJ1-1; 7 positions match TRBD1. CDR1 and CDR2 (germline): SNHLY, FYNNEI. The CDR3 totals 13 residues. V gave up 8 bases and J gave up 10 bases; unmatched junction bases: 13. The CDR3: CASEQDRRWGAFF. Here the CDR3 DNA reads TGTGCCAGCGAGCAGGACAGGCGGTGGGGAGCTTTCTTT.

The gene calls are TRBV18 and TRBJ1-1; a weak D match, TRBD1 (6 bases). V was pared by 5 bases and J by 0 bases, with 16 bases between. Germline V CDR1 and CDR2: KGHSH, LQKENI. The CDR3 sequence is 16 residues long. The CDR3 protein is CASSRDTATLNTEAFF. CDR3 bases: TGTGCCAGCTCAAGGGACACTGCAACCCTGAACACTGAAGCTTTCTTT.

This chain links TRBV30 with TRBJ1-6, with D unclear. CDR3 length: 12 residues. Trimming removed 4 bases from V and 12 bases from J, with 13 bases in between. Germline V gene data show CDR1 as GTSNPN and CDR2 as SVGIG (reference sequence). CDR3 coding DNA: TGTGCCTGGACTGAGCAGTTGCGACCCCTCCACTTT. Translation: CAWTEQLRPLHF.

The V and J genes are TRBV28 and TRBJ1-4; TRBD1 aligns across 9 bases. This CDR3 spans 17 amino acids. Trimming removed 4 bases from V and 2 bases from J; junction bases left unmatched: 8. From germline, CDR1 is MDHEN and CDR2 SYDVKM. CDR3: CASSSPGQGKTNEKLFF. The CDR3 DNA sequence: TGTGCCAGCAGTTCACCGGGACAGGGAAAGACTAATGAAAAACTGTTTTTT. Full variable domain (rest looked up from reference TRBV28 and TRBJ1-4): DVKVTQSSRYLVKRTGEKVFLECVQDMDHENMFWYRQDPGLGLRLIYFSYDVKMKEKGDIPEGYSVSREKKERFSLILESASTNQTSMYLCASSSPGQGKTNEKLFFGSGTQLSVL.

J is TRBJ2-6 and V is TRBV4-3; D not certain. Germline assignment: CDR1 LGHNA and CDR2 YSLEER. V was clipped by 4 bases and J by 4 bases, with 5 bases between them. CDR3 length: 13 amino acids. The CDR3 nucleotides read TGCGCCAGCAGCCTTCCCGGGGCCAACGTCCTGACTTTC. Translated: CASSLPGANVLTF.

This chain links TRBV9 with TRBJ1-2; D unresolved. With 2 bases removed from V and 1 base from J, the gap between germline ends came to 12 bases. CDR1 is SGDLS, CDR2 YYNGEE, per germline. CDR3 size: 15 residues. CDR3 bases: TGTGCCAGCAGCGTCGAAGGGCGAGGTAACTATGGCTACACCTTC. Its protein product is CASSVEGRGNYGYTF.

This sequence joins TRBV3-1 (or the pseudogene TRBV3-2) and TRBJ1-5, with D possibly matching TRBD1 (5 bases). The germline V and J ends were trimmed by 1 base and 5 bases, with 9 bases remaining between them. Germline-derived CDR1 and CDR2 are LGHDT and YNNKEL (reference sequence). The CDR3 length is 14 residues. CDR3 nucleotides: TGTGCCAGCAGCCAAGCAGGGAGTCATCAGCCCCAGCATTTT. Protein product: CASSQAGSHQPQHF.

The chain joins TRBV19 to TRBJ1-5, with 7 bases matching TRBD1. Germline V gene sequence: CDR1 LNHDA, CDR2 SQIVND (reference sequence). The CDR3 consists of 14 residues. The junction had 5 bases not matched to a gene; V was cut back by 7 bases and J by 2 bases. CDR3 sequence reads: CASTVTGGNQPQHF. CDR3 in DNA: TGTGCCAGTACCGTAACAGGGGGCAATCAGCCCCAGCATTTT. Variable domain in full (rest from reference TRBV19 and TRBJ1-5): DGGITQSPKYLFRKEGQNVTLSCEQNLNHDAMYWYRQDPGQGLRLIYYSQIVNDFQKGDIAEGYSVSREKKESFPLTVTSAQKNPTAFYLCASTVTGGNQPQHFGDGTRLSIL.

Concerning this clone: Other nucleotide sequences from this sample produce the same CDR3. The V gene is TRBV5-1, the J gene TRBJ1-1; a weak D match, TRBD1 (5 bases). Germline V CDR1 and CDR2: SGHRS, YFSETQ. Deletions cut 1 base from V and 5 bases from J, with 9 bases between. This CDR3 region has 13 residues. CDR3 bases: TGCGCCAGCAGCTTGCTTGGGGGGACTGAAGCTTTCTTT. Amino acids: CASSLLGGTEAFF.

This sequence joins TRBV30 and TRBJ1-1; D is possibly TRBD1 (6 bases). V was clipped by 7 bases and J by 1 base, with 13 bases between them. This CDR3 is built from 13 residues. In germline, CDR1 is GTSNPN, CDR2 SVGIG (reference sequence). CDR3 coding DNA: TGTGCCTTGGGGGACACTCGGAACACTGAAGCTTTCTTT. Protein: CALGDTRNTEAFF.